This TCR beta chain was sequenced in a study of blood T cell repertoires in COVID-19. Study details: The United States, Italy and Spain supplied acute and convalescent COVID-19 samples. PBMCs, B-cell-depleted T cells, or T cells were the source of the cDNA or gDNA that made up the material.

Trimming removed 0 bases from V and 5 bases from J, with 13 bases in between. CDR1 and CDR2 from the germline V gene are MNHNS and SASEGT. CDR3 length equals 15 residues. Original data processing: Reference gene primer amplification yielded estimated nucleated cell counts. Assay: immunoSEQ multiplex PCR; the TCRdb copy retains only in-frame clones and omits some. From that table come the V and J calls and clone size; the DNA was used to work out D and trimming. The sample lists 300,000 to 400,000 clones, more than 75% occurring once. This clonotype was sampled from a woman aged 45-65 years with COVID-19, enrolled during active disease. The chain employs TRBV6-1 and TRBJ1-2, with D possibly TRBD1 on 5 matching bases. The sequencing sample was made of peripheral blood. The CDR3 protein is CASSEAWGEGYGYTF. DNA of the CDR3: TGTGCCAGCAGTGAAGCGTGGGGGGAGGGGTATGGCTACACCTTC.